This TCR beta chain was identified in a study of cytomegalovirus exposure and HLA in healthy donors. Study in general: Unique TCR beta sequences numbering around 110 million came from approximately 180 million T cells in an earlier analysis. Whole-study findings and limits: Presence/absence analyses supposed approximately even sequencing depth among donors. Several V segments, TRBV6-2 and TRBV6-3 among them, could not be told apart and were dropped. Follow-up analysis found HLA locus-dependent TCR association rates, highest for DRB1 and lowest for HLA-C.

Regarding this clone: Its target is not known.

With 60 Vbeta and 13 Jbeta primers, the PCR was carried out. Profiled with immunoSEQ multiplex PCR; TCRdb holds only in-frame clones, not every one. The table has 75,000 to 100,000 clones, around 73% seen once; the top ten hold over 0.95%. Germline V gene sequence: CDR1 MNHEY, CDR2 SVGAGI. The CDR3 has 15 amino acids. Trimming shortened V by 2 bases and J by 1 base, and 11 bases separated the two germline ends. The clonotype was recovered from a female donor in good health and CMV-seronegative. Sequencing was carried out using PBMCs. The chain recombines TRBV6-5 with TRBJ1-1; D gene uncertain. In DNA, the CDR3 is TGTGCCAGCAGTTACGGGCGGGTTCCGAACACTGAAGCTTTCTTT. Translating gives CASSYGRVPNTEAFF.